This TCR beta chain was obtained from a study of beta chain features in type 1 diabetes. Study-wide results and limits: Type 1 diabetes patients showed fewer insertions and more deletions at VDJ junctions. Type 1 diabetes patients had moderately but significantly shorter TCRB CDR3s in all four CD4+ subsets.

Every bit of the isolated RNA underwent reverse transcription, so sequencing read expressed TCRB transcripts. The read count averaged around 3.6 million across naive, central memory and regulatory T cell samples. Assay: immunoSEQ multiplex PCR; the TCRdb copy retains only in-frame clones and omits some. The data contain about 240,000 clones, approximately 15% of them singletons. As regards this clone: Its antigen remains unidentified.

Sorted cells reached over 95% purity in every population. Germline V gene sequence: CDR1 SGHRS, CDR2 YFSETQ. Trimming stripped 4 bases from V and 2 bases from J, with 16 bases between. CDR3 size: 15 residues. The chain recombines TRBV5-1 with TRBJ2-7; perhaps TRBD1 as D (6 bases). Sequencing input: naive CD4+ T cells from blood. The TCR was taken from a young man with type 1 diabetes. The chain's CDR3 is CASSPDPGTPYEQYF. The CDR3 DNA reads as TGCGCCAGCAGCCCGGACCCCGGGACACCCTACGAGCAGTACTTC.